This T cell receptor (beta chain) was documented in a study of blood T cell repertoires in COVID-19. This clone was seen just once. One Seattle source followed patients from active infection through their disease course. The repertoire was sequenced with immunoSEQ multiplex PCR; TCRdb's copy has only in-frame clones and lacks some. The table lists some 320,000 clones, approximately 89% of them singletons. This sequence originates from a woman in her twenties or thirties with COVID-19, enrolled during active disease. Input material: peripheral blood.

The CDR3 bases are TGTGCCAGCAGCGAGGCGGAGATGAACACTGAAGCTTTCTTT. It codes for CASSEAEMNTEAFF. The rearrangement uses TRBV6-5 and TRBJ1-1; the D is unclear. Germline CDR1 reads MNHEY; CDR2 reads SVGAGI. The CDR3 spans 14 residues. The germline V and J ends were trimmed by 6 bases and 0 bases, with 11 bases remaining between them.